This T cell receptor beta chain is drawn from a study of blood T cells in healthy people across ages. For the study at large: Template switching captured about one barcoded beta molecule per two T cells.

Next came a second PCR, run for about 7 to 11 cycles, which used a sample-barcoded 5' primer along with a J-beta primer mix. TCRdb re-called the 5' RACE reads with MiXCR, one entry per CDR3 protein. The sample contains roughly 1,700,000 distinct CDR3 sequences, 28% of which appear only once. This clonotype appeared a single time. Its antigen is currently unknown. It may be a read error: a sequence one base away is much more abundant. V shed 6 bases, J shed 11 bases, and the junction held 24 bases outside the gene matches. The CDR3 spans 20 residues. Germline CDR1 is MNHEY and CDR2 is SVGEGT. Broader study findings: Diversity was estimated from one million T cells, and these estimates were considered underestimates. Samples with more naive T cells showed higher observed beta diversity.

The sample consisted of blood. This receptor was identified in a woman aged 25 to 45 in good health. V gene TRBV6-2 or TRBV6-3 combines with J gene TRBJ2-5; 16 bases agree with TRBD2. The CDR3 coding sequence is TGTGCCAGCAGCCCCCCGGGACTAGCGGGAGGGCCCGGCGCCCAATATGAGCAGTACTTC. This translates into CASSPPGLAGGPGAQYEQYF.